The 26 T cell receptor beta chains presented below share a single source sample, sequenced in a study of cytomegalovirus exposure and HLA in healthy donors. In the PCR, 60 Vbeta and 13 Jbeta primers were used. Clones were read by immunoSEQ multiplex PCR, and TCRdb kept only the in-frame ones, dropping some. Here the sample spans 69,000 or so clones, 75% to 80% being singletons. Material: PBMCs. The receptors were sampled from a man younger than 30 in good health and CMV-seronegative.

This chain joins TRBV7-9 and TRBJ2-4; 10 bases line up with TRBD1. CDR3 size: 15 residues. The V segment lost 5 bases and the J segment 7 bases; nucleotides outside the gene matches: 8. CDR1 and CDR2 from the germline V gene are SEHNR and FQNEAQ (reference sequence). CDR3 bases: TGTGCCAGCAGCGGCGGGACAGGGGATAGGAACATTCAGTACTTC. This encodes CASSGGTGDRNIQYF.

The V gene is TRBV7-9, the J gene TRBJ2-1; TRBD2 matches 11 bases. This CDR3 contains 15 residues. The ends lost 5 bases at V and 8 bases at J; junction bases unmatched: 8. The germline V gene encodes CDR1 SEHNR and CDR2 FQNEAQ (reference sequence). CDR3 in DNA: TGTGCCAGCAGCATGAGACTAGCGGGGCTCGATGAGCAGTTCTTC. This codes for CASSMRLAGLDEQFF.

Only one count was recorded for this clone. CDR3 nucleotide sequence: TGTGCCAGCAGCAGGGGGCTGAACACTGAAGCTTTCTTT. It specifies CASSRGLNTEAFF. V gene TRBV6-1 combines with J gene TRBJ1-1, with 8 bases matching TRBD1. V was clipped by 6 bases and J by 0 bases; unmatched bases: 0. Germline V gives CDR1 MNHNS, CDR2 SASEGT. The CDR3 has 13 residues.

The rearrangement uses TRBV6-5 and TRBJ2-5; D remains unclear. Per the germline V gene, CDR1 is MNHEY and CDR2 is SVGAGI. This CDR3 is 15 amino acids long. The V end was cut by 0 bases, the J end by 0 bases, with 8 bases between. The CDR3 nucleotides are TGTGCCAGCAGTTACTCCCTAGGCAACCAAGAGACCCAGTACTTC. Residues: CASSYSLGNQETQYF.

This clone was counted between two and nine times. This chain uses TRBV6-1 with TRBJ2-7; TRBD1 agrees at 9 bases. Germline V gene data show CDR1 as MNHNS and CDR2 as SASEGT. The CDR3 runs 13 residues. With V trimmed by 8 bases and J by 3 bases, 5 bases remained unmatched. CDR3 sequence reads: CASLLTGGYEQYF. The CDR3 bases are TGTGCCAGCCTGCTGACAGGGGGCTACGAGCAGTACTTC.

The CDR3 bases are TGCGCCAGCAGCTTGGTGGGGCAAAATTCACCCCTCCACTTT. It codes for CASSLVGQNSPLHF. The chain couples TRBV5-1 to TRBJ1-6; possible D gene TRBD1, 5 bases. The CDR3 runs 14 residues. The germline V and J ends were trimmed by 0 bases and 7 bases, with 8 bases remaining between them. The germline gives CDR1 SGHRS, CDR2 YFSETQ.

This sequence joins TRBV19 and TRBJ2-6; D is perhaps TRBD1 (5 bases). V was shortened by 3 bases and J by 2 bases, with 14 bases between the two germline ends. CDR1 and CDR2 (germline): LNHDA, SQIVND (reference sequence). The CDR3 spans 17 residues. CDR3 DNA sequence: TGTGCCAGTAGTATGAATAGGGGAAACGCTGGGGCCAACGTCCTGACTTTC. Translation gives CASSMNRGNAGANVLTF. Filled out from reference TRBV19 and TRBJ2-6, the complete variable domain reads DGGITQSPKYLFRKEGQNVTLSCEQNLNHDAMYWYRQDPGQGLRLIYYSQIVNDFQKGDIAEGYSVSREKKESFPLTVTSAQKNPTAFYLCASSMNRGNAGANVLTFGAGSRLTVL.

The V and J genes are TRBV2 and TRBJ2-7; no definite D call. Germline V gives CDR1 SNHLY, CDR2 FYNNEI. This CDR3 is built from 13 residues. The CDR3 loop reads CASNERSSYEQYV. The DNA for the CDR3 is TGTGCCAGCAATGAACGGAGCTCCTACGAGCAGTACGTC.

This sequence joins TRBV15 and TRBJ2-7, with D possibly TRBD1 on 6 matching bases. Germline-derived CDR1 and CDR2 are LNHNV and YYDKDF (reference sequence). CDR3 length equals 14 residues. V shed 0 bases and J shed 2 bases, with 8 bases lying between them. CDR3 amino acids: CATSRDRGTYEQYF. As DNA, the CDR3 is TGTGCCACCAGCAGAGACAGGGGAACCTACGAGCAGTACTTC.

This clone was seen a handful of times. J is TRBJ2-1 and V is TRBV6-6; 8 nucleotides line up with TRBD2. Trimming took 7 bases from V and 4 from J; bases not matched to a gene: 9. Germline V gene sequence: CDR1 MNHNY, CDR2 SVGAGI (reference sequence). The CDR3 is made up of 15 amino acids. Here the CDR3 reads CASNAPGGEYNEQFF. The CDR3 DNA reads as TGTGCCAGCAACGCACCCGGGGGGGAGTACAATGAGCAGTTCTTC.

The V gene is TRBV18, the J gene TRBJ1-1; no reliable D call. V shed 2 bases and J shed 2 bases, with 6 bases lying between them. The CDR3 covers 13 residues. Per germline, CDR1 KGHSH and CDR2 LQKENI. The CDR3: CASSPNKNTEAFF. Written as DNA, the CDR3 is TGTGCCAGCTCACCAAATAAAAACACTGAAGCTTTCTTT.

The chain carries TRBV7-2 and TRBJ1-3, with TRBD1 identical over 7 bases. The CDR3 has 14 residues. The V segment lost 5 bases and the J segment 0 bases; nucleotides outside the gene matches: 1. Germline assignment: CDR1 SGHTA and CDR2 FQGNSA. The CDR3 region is CASSDRASGNTIYF. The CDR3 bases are TGTGCCAGCAGCGACAGGGCCTCTGGAAACACCATATATTTT.

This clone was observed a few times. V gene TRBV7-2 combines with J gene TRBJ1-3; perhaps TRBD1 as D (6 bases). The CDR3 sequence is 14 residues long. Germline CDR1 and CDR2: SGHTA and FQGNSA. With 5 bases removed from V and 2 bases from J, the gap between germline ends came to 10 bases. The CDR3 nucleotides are TGTGCCAGCAGCCCACAGGGAGCTGGAAACACCATATATTTT. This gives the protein CASSPQGAGNTIYF.

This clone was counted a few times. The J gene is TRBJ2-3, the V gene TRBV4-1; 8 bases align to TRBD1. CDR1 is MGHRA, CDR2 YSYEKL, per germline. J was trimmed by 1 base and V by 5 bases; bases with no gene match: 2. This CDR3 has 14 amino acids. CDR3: CASSADRGTDTQYF. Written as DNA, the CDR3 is TGCGCCAGCAGCGCGGACAGGGGCACAGATACGCAGTATTTT.

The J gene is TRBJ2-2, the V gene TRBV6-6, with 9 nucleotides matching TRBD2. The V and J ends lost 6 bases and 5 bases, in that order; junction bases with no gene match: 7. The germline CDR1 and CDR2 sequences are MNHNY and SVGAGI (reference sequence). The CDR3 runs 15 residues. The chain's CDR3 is CASSSGTSRTGELFF. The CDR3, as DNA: TGTGCCAGCAGCTCCGGGACTAGCAGGACCGGGGAGCTGTTTTTT.

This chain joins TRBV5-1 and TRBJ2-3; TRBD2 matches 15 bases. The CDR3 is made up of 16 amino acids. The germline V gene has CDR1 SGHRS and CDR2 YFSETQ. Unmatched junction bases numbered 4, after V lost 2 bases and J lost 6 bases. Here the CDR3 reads CASSFGLAGGRDTQYF. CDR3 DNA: TGCGCCAGCAGCTTTGGACTAGCGGGGGGGCGGGATACGCAGTATTTT.

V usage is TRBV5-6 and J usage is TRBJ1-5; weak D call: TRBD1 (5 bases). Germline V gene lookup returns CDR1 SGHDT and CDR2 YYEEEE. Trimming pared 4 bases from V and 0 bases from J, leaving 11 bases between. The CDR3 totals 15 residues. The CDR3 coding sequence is TGTGCCAGCAGCCTCGAGACAGATAGCAATCAGCCCCAGCATTTT. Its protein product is CASSLETDSNQPQHF.

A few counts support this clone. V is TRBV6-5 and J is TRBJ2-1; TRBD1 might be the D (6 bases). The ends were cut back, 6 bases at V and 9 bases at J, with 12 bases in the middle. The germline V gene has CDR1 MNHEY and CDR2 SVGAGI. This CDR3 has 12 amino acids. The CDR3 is CASSRARGEQFF. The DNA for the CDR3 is TGTGCCAGCAGCCGAGCCAGGGGTGAGCAGTTCTTC.

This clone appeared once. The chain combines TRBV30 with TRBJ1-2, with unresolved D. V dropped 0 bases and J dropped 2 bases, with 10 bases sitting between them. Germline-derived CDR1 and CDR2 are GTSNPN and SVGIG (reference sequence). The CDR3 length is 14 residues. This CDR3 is CAWSVLGANYGYTF. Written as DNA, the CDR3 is TGTGCCTGGAGTGTACTGGGAGCCAACTATGGCTACACCTTC.

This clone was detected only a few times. The DNA of the CDR3 is TGTGCCTGGAGCCTGACAGGGGGCTCTGGAAACACCATATATTTT. Translation gives CAWSLTGGSGNTIYF. The chain links TRBV30 to TRBJ1-3; 9 bases are a match to TRBD1. J gave up 0 bases and V 3 bases, and 3 bases lay outside the gene matches. Germline CDR1 GTSNPN, CDR2 SVGIG (reference sequence). CDR3 length equals 15 residues. Full variable domain (remainder filled in from reference TRBV30 and TRBJ1-3): SQTIHQWPATLVQPVGSPLSLECTVEGTSNPNLYWYRQAAGRGLQLLFYSVGIGQISSEVPQNLSASRPQDRQFILSSKKLLLSDSGFYLCAWSLTGGSGNTIYFGEGSWLTVV.

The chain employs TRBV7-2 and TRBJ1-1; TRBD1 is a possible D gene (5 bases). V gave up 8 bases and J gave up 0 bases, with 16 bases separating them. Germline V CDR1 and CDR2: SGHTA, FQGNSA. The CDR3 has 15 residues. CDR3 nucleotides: TGTGCCAGCCGCTACGTGACAGAGGTGAACACTGAAGCTTTCTTT. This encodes CASRYVTEVNTEAFF.

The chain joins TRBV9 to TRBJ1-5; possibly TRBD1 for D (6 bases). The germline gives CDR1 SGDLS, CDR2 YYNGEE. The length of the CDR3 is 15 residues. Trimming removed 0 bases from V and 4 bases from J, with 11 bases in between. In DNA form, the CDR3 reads TGTGCCAGCAGCGTAGGACGACAGGAAAATCAGCCCCAGCATTTT. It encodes CASSVGRQENQPQHF.

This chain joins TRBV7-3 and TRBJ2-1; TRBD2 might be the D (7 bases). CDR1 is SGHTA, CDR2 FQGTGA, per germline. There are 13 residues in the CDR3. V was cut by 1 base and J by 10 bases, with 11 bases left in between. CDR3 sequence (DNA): TGTGCCAGCAGCTTAAATTCGGGGGGCGAGCAGTTCTTC. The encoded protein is CASSLNSGGEQFF. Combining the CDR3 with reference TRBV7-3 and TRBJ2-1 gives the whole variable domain GAGVSQTPSNKVTEKGKYVELRCDPISGHTALYWYRQSLGQGPEFLIYFQGTGAADDSGLPNDRFFAVRPEGSVSTLKIQRTERGDSAVYLCASSLNSGGEQFFGPGTRLTVL.

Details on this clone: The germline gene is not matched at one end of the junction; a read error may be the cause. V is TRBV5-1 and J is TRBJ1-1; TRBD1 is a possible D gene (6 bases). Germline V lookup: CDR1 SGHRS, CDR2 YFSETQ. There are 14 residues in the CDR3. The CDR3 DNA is TGCGCCGGCAGCGGAGGACAGCTGAACACTGAAGCTTTCTTT. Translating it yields CAGSGGQLNTEAFF.

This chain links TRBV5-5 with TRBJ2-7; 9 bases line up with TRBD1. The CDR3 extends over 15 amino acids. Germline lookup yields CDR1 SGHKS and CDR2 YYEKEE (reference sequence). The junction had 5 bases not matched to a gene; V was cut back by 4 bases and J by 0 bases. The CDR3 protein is CASSTGTGNSYEQYF. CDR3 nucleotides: TGTGCCAGCAGCACTGGGACAGGGAACTCCTACGAGCAGTACTTC.

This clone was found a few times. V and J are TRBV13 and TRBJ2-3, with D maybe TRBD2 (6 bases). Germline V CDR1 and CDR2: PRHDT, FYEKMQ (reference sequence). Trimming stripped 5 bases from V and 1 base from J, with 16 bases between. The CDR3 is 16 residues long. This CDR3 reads CASSPIAVGGTDTQYF. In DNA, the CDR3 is TGTGCCAGCAGCCCCATAGCGGTCGGGGGCACAGATACGCAGTATTTT.